Listed below are T cell receptor beta chains from one sample, sequenced in a study of HIV-infected patients and healthy controls. TCRdb recomputed calls from the 5' RACE reads with MiXCR, one row per CDR3 protein. This sample has about 64,000 distinct CDR3 sequences, with less than 20% found just once. Sequencing was done on a sample of CD4+ T cells from blood. The receptors stem from a human donor in good health. CDR3s include the opening cysteine and the closing phenylalanine or tryptophan. D genes are given only for firm matches. Expanded clones get a size class; other rows say once, few or many, or leave the size out.

len	abundance	d_gene	v_gene	j_gene	CDR3aa	CDR3nt
9	.	.	TRBV5-1	TRBJ2-7	CASSPTPDF	TGCGCCAGCAGCCCAACCCCCGACTTC
18	few	TRBD2	TRBV5-1	TRBJ2-5	CASSVGLAGEMSQETQYF	TGCGCCAGCAGCGTCGGACTAGCGGGGGAAATGTCTCAAGAGACCCAGTACTTC
15	.	.	TRBV30	TRBJ1-1	CAWSVLGVLNTEAFF	TGTGCCTGGAGTGTACTGGGGGTCTTGAACACTGAAGCTTTCTTT
19	.	TRBD2	TRBV7-9	TRBJ2-7	CASSLALAGPTLSSYEQYF	TGTGCCAGCAGCTTAGCTTTAGCGGGGCCCACCTTAAGCTCCTACGAGCAGTACTTC
12	many	.	TRBV29-1	TRBJ1-5	CSARAVGQPQHF	TGCAGCGCCAGAGCTGTGGGACAGCCCCAGCATTTT
15	.	TRBD1	TRBV7-2	TRBJ1-1	CASSPWGQGPTEAFF	TGTGCCAGCAGCCCCTGGGGACAGGGGCCCACTGAAGCTTTCTTT
14	.	.	TRBV6-5	TRBJ2-7	CASRPRPQGYEQYF	TGTGCCAGCAGACCACGACCGCAAGGCTACGAGCAGTACTTC
18	few	TRBD1	TRBV27	TRBJ1-1	CASSLVGTGGGRNTEAFF	TGTGCCAGCAGTTTAGTCGGGACAGGGGGCGGTCGGAACACTGAAGCTTTCTTT
14	many	.	TRBV6-5	TRBJ2-7	CASSYGGPAYEQYF	TGTGCCAGCAGTTACGGGGGACCCGCCTACGAGCAGTACTTC
16	.	.	TRBV4-2	TRBJ1-3	CASSQDVQLAGNTIYF	TGTGCCAGCAGCCAAGACGTACAGCTAGCCGGAAACACCATATATTTT
15	few	.	TRBV20-1	TRBJ1-6	CSARGGRTTESPLHF	TGCAGTGCAAGGGGGGGCCGTACAACGGAGTCACCCCTCCACTTT
20	.	TRBD1	TRBV4-1	TRBJ2-1	CASSRGTGTGGFGSYNEQFF	TGCGCCAGCAGCCGAGGAACCGGGACAGGGGGCTTTGGGTCCTACAATGAGCAGTTCTTC
17	.	TRBD2	TRBV19	TRBJ2-5	CASSISRTSGAQETQYF	TGTGCCAGTAGTATCTCCCGGACTAGCGGGGCCCAAGAGACCCAGTACTTC
13	few	.	TRBV7-9	TRBJ1-1	CASSRDSNTEAFF	TGTGCCAGCAGCCGCGACAGTAACACTGAAGCTTTCTTT
14	many	TRBD1	TRBV20-1	TRBJ1-5	CSARTGGRNQPQHF	TGCAGTGCCCGCACAGGGGGTCGCAATCAGCCCCAGCATTTT
12	many	.	TRBV29-1	TRBJ1-2	CSVEKESGGYTF	TGCAGCGTTGAAAAGGAATCAGGGGGCTACACCTTC
11	many	TRBD1	TRBV9	TRBJ2-3	CASSGQGTQYF	TGTGCCAGCAGCGGACAGGGCACGCAGTATTTT
14	.	.	TRBV4-1	TRBJ2-1	CASSHSARVDEQFF	TGCGCCAGCAGCCATTCGGCGAGGGTGGATGAGCAGTTCTTC
15	.	.	TRBV6-6	TRBJ1-6	CASSYGQVLNSPLHF	TGTGCCAGCAGTTATGGTCAGGTCCTTAATTCACCCCTCCACTTT
13	.	.	TRBV7-2	TRBJ2-7	CASSSSRDFEQYF	TGTGCCAGCAGCTCTTCCCGGGATTTCGAGCAGTACTTC
15	.	.	TRBV6-1	TRBJ1-2	CASSEALSVTYGYTF	TGTGCCAGCAGTGAAGCGCTCAGCGTGACCTATGGCTACACCTTC
15	.	.	TRBV5-4	TRBJ2-3	CASSSRPGGTDTQYF	TGTGCCAGCAGCTCAAGGCCGGGGGGCACAGATACGCAGTATTTT
15	.	.	TRBV5-1	TRBJ2-2	CASSVDMSNTGELFF	TGCGCCAGCAGCGTCGACATGTCGAACACCGGGGAGCTGTTTTTT
13	.	.	TRBV20-1	TRBJ2-3	CSARVTGTDTQYF	TGCAGTGCTAGAGTCACAGGCACAGATACGCAGTATTTT
16	few	TRBD2	TRBV6-5	TRBJ2-2	CASSTIRGGNTGELFF	TGTGCCAGCAGCACAATACGGGGGGGGAACACCGGGGAGCTGTTTTTT
15	many	.	TRBV4-2	TRBJ2-7	CASSQGASEAYEQYF	TGTGCCAGCAGCCAAGGGGCTAGCGAGGCCTACGAGCAGTACTTC
16	few	TRBD1	TRBV19	TRBJ2-4	CASSPQDRALKNIQYF	TGTGCCAGTAGTCCACAAGACAGGGCACTCAAAAACATTCAGTACTTC
12	once	.	TRBV24-1	TRBJ1-1	CATSDFTGEAFF	TGTGCCACCAGTGATTTTACAGGTGAAGCTTTCTTT